The present entry profiles one T cell receptor beta chain with its context. Its antigen is still unknown. One end of the junction varies from germline; a read error may be responsible. The CDR3 end lies 3 residues beyond the end of the read and is filled in from the germline J gene. All participants had a single incident cervical HPV16 infection, and prevalent HPV16 infections were excluded. This sample stems from a study of T cells in women clearing cervical HPV infection. Study as a whole: Controls gave blood once infection was undetectable; cases at lesion identification.

Repertoires were generated with immunoSEQ multiplex PCR, while TCRdb's copy carries only in-frame clones and drops some. The specimen's table records roughly 20,000 clones. Study-level points and caveats: Each sample's T-cell count was unknown, possibly confounding richness.

Germline V gene data show CDR1 as LGHNA and CDR2 as YNFKEQ. There are 15 residues in the CDR3. The receptor was isolated from a woman between 18 and 69 years old with a cervical HPV16 infection that either progressed to CIN3+ or cleared (not recorded which). This sequence joins TRBV4-2 and TRBJ2-5; D perhaps matches TRBD1 (6 bases). The sequenced sample consisted of blood buffy coat. Partial CDR3 DNA: TGCGCCAGCAGCCAAGGTACAGGGATAGTGGAGACC. It yields the protein CASSQGTGIVET. The CDR3, in full, reads CASSQGTGIVETQYF.